These 8 T cell receptor beta chains came from one sample sequenced in a study of blood T cell repertoires in COVID-19. Using immunoSEQ multiplex PCR, the repertoire was profiled, and TCRdb retains in-frame clones only, with some absent. The repertoire holds roughly 140,000 clones, with approximately 80% as singletons. Material for sequencing was peripheral blood. Source of these receptors: a woman of 80 years or more in a cohort sampled during active or convalescent COVID-19.

The V call is TRBV3-1 (or the pseudogene TRBV3-2), the J call TRBJ2-2; TRBD1 might be the D (5 bases). The CDR3 is 15 residues long. The V gene's germline CDR1 is LGHDT and CDR2 YNNKEL (reference sequence). The V end was cut by 3 bases, the J end by 6 bases, with 14 bases between. CDR3 loop: CASSQGRVVPGELFF. The DNA of the CDR3 is TGTGCCAGCAGCCAGGGCAGGGTGGTTCCCGGGGAGCTGTTTTTT.

This clone has only a few counts. The chain employs TRBV9 and TRBJ1-2, with a tentative D call TRBD1 (6 bases). Trimming stripped 3 bases from V and 8 bases from J, with 17 bases between. CDR3 length: 14 residues. In germline, CDR1 is SGDLS, CDR2 YYNGEE. The CDR3 DNA follows: TGTGCCAGCAGCGCGCAAACAGGGATGGAGGGCTACACCTTC. Its protein is CASSAQTGMEGYTF.

The CDR3 nucleotides read TGTGCCAGCAGACAAGACAGTGCAGATACGCAGTATTTT. Protein sequence: CASRQDSADTQYF. This chain joins TRBV7-9 and TRBJ2-3; tentatively, D is TRBD1 (5 bases). In germline, CDR1 is SEHNR, CDR2 FQNEAQ (reference sequence). V lost 6 bases, J lost 4 bases, and 11 bases lay in between. The CDR3 runs to 13 residues.

V and J are TRBV7-8 and TRBJ2-2; 7 nucleotides agree with TRBD1. In germline, CDR1 is SGHVS, CDR2 FQNEAQ. V was clipped by 6 bases and J by 1 base; unmatched bases: 17. This CDR3 contains 19 residues. The CDR3 loop is CASRLSRDRPSGNTGELFF. The CDR3 nucleotides are TGTGCCAGCAGGCTTAGCCGGGACAGACCAAGCGGGAACACCGGGGAGCTGTTTTTT.

The V gene is TRBV6-5, the J gene TRBJ1-1; no definite D call. The CDR3 sequence is 13 residues long. The germline V gene encodes CDR1 MNHEY and CDR2 SVGAGI. Between the trimmed V and J ends, which lost 5 bases and 0 bases, there was a span of 7 bases. The CDR3 sequence: CASSIQLNTEAFF. The DNA of the CDR3 is TGTGCCAGCAGTATTCAATTGAACACTGAAGCTTTCTTT.

The chain uses TRBV18 and TRBJ1-5, with TRBD1 matching over 8 bases. Germline CDR1 reads KGHSH; CDR2 reads LQKENI. The length of the CDR3 is 16 residues. V lost 3 bases to trimming and J lost 7 bases; unmatched junction nucleotides: 11. The CDR3 coding sequence is TGTGCCAGCTCACCTCAGGCAGGGGGCTCGCGGCAGCCCCAGCATTTT. As protein: CASSPQAGGSRQPQHF. Filled out from reference TRBV18 and TRBJ1-5, the complete variable domain reads NAGVMQNPRHLVRRRGQEARLRCSPMKGHSHVYWYRQLPEEGLKFMVYLQKENIIDESGMPKERFSAEFPKEGPSILRIQQVVRGDSAAYFCASSPQAGGSRQPQHFGDGTRLSIL.

The rearrangement joins TRBV2 to TRBJ1-1; 7 bases align to TRBD1. The CDR3 is made up of 14 amino acids. Losses at the gene ends were 7 bases for V and 4 bases for J; bases not matched to a gene: 9. Germline V lookup: CDR1 SNHLY, CDR2 FYNNEI. The CDR3, as DNA: TGTGCCAGCACGCGGGAACAGGGGAGCACTGAAGCTTTCTTT. Residues: CASTREQGSTEAFF.

This clone was observed once. The chain links TRBV28 to TRBJ2-5; D is perhaps TRBD1 (6 bases). The CDR3 totals 15 residues. Per germline, CDR1 MDHEN and CDR2 SYDVKM. V lost 5 bases and J lost 2, with 15 bases in between. The CDR3 region has the DNA TGTGCCAGCAGTCCCGGCAGGGGCGGTCAAGAGACCCAGTACTTC. Translation gives CASSPGRGGQETQYF.